This T cell receptor beta chain was captured in a study of T cell changes during pregnancy in multiple sclerosis (dated by TCRdb to between 2017 and 2020). For the study in its entirety: Changes in the T cell repertoire over the course of pregnancy were examined in this study in women with multiple sclerosis.

With respect to this clone: It lacks a known antigen. No clone much larger than this one lies a single base away; base qualities are absent.

Library prep was done by the immunoSEQ multiplex PCR assay. Here the immuneACCESS table is served through TCRdb, limited to in-frame sequences with V and J called. Missing clones are a known gap in these copies; in checked studies unresolved V genes cover under half, and the rest lacks a known reason. Recorded for this sample are around 75,000 clones; about 93% of them occurred a single time. 0.13% to 0.15% of the sample lies in the top ten. Taken from the germline V gene, the CDR1 and CDR2 loops are SGHRS and YFSETQ. The CDR3, cysteine through phenylalanine, is 15 amino acids long. This entry keeps only the CDR3 DNA: 45 bases, framed from base 1. Compared with germline, V lacks 4 bases and J lacks 5 bases; bases without a gene match: 7.

The clonotype originates from a female donor with multiple sclerosis, enrolled in a pregnancy study. The chain is encoded by TRBV5-1 joined to TRBJ2-2, and 8 junctional nucleotides match TRBD1. Here the sequenced sample was CD4+ T cells from peripheral blood mononuclear cells, taken after pregnancy. The CDR3 region: CASSAGTGVTGELFF. The nucleotide sequence reads as follows: TGCGCCAGCAGCGCGGGGACAGGAGTGACCGGGGAGCTGTTTTTT.